The 21 T cell receptor beta chains reported below all come from one sample, sequenced in a study of early T cells in non-severe SARS-CoV-2 infection. TCRdb analysed the 5' RACE reads with MiXCR anew, one entry per CDR3 protein. The sample shows about 62,000 distinct CDR3 sequences, about 9.9% of them seen only once. The sample comprised whole blood. All receptors come from an adult who was a healthcare worker with PCR-confirmed SARS-CoV-2 infection or an uninfected control (not recorded which).

The V and J genes are TRBV18 and TRBJ1-1; D not resolved. CDR1 is KGHSH, CDR2 LQKENI, per germline. CDR3 length equals 17 residues. V was shortened by 1 base and J by 1 base, with 16 bases between the two germline ends. CDR3 protein: CASSPLGTRSGNTEAFF. In DNA form, the CDR3 reads TGTGCCAGCTCACCACTTGGTACCCGGTCGGGGAACACTGAAGCTTTCTTT.

Many counts were recorded for this clonotype. The chain carries TRBV24-1 and TRBJ2-5; unclear D gene. CDR3 length equals 13 residues. The V gene's germline CDR1 is KGHDR and CDR2 SFDVKD. The V gene lost 0 bases and the J gene lost 5 bases, with 6 bases spanning the gap. The CDR3 is CATSDLLAETQYF. In nucleotides, the CDR3 is TGTGCCACCAGTGATTTGCTGGCGGAGACCCAGTACTTC.

This chain links TRBV9 with TRBJ2-3; 10 bases line up with TRBD2. Germline V gene lookup returns CDR1 SGDLS and CDR2 YYNGEE. The CDR3 is made up of 17 amino acids. Unmatched junction bases numbered 11, after V lost 4 bases and J lost 3 bases. This CDR3 reads CASSSGASGGITDTQYF. The CDR3 region has the DNA TGTGCCAGCAGCTCCGGGGCTAGCGGGGGTATAACAGATACGCAGTATTTT.

In its sample, this clonotype was seen a few times. The chain links TRBV20-1 to TRBJ2-1, with TRBD2 matching 13 bases. The CDR3 length is 15 residues. Per germline, CDR1 DFQATT and CDR2 SNEGSKA (reference sequence). J was trimmed by 6 bases and V by 6 bases; bases with no gene match: 8. CDR3 nucleotide sequence: TGCAGTGCGAATCGCGGACTAGCGGGGGCCAATGAGCAGTTCTTC. It codes for CSANRGLAGANEQFF.

CDR3 sequence (DNA): TGTGCCAGCTCACCAGTGGAATCGGCCAAAAACATTCAGTACTTC. It translates to CASSPVESAKNIQYF. The gene calls are TRBV18 and TRBJ2-4, with D unresolved. Trimming pared 2 bases from V and 1 base from J, leaving 9 bases between. Germline CDR1 is KGHSH and CDR2 is LQKENI. The CDR3 totals 15 residues.

The CDR3 here is CASSIAGYTDTQYF. For the CDR3, the DNA is TGCGCCAGCAGCATAGCGGGGTACACAGATACGCAGTATTTT. The chain couples TRBV10-2 to TRBJ2-3, with TRBD2 matching 8 bases. Trimming removed 6 bases from V and 2 bases from J; junction bases left unmatched: 4. Germline CDR1 and CDR2: WSHSY and SAAADI. The CDR3 loop spans 14 amino acids.

The chain carries TRBV7-8 and TRBJ1-1; 11 positions agree with TRBD1. The CDR3 is 14 residues long. Unmatched junction bases numbered 8, after V lost 7 bases and J lost 7 bases. Germline values: CDR1 SGHVS, CDR2 FQNEAQ. The CDR3 nucleotides read TGTGCCAGCATCCCTGGGACAGGGGGTAATGAAGCTTTCTTT. It codes for CASIPGTGGNEAFF.

This clonotype was seen repeatedly, ten times or more. The chain joins TRBV12-3 or TRBV12-4 to TRBJ2-3; D uncertain. V dropped 0 bases and J dropped 1 base, with 11 bases sitting between them. The length of the CDR3 is 16 residues. The CDR3 spells CASSLAGSRGTDTQYF. The CDR3 DNA sequence: TGTGCCAGCAGTTTAGCGGGTTCCCGGGGCACAGATACGCAGTATTTT.

There are many counts of this clonotype. The genes are TRBV6-1 and TRBJ1-5; D unresolved. In germline, CDR1 is MNHNS, CDR2 SASEGT. This CDR3 is 14 amino acids long. With 0 bases removed from V and 7 bases from J, the gap between germline ends came to 10 bases. The CDR3 DNA reads TGTGCCAGCAGTGAAGCCTGGGTCGGGCAGCCCCAGCATTTT. Translated: CASSEAWVGQPQHF.

This clonotype appeared a few times. V usage is TRBV14 and J usage is TRBJ1-3, with D uncertain. The germline CDR1 and CDR2 sequences are SGHDN and FVKESK. With 0 bases removed from V and 11 bases from J, the gap between germline ends came to 11 bases. This CDR3 contains 13 residues. This CDR3 reads CASSQELLGAIYF. CDR3 nucleotide sequence: TGTGCCAGCAGCCAAGAACTCCTCGGAGCCATATATTTT.

This clonotype occurred many times. Here the CDR3 reads CASSFSRGAEETQYF. DNA for the CDR3: TGTGCCAGCAGCTTTTCGCGCGGGGCGGAAGAGACCCAGTACTTC. This sequence joins TRBV7-9 and TRBJ2-5; D perhaps matches TRBD2 (6 bases). Germline V CDR1 and CDR2: SEHNR, FQNEAQ (reference sequence). The V gene lost 3 bases and the J gene lost 3 bases, with 14 bases spanning the gap. This CDR3 contains 15 residues.

The V and J genes are TRBV7-2 and TRBJ2-2, with D unclear. CDR1 SGHTA and CDR2 FQGNSA come from the germline V gene. The germline V and J ends were trimmed by 3 bases and 7 bases, with 3 bases remaining between them. The length of the CDR3 is 11 residues. CDR3 nucleotide sequence: TGTGCCAGCAGCTTGTTCGGGGAGCTGTTTTTT. Translated, it gives CASSLFGELFF. Full variable domain (remainder filled in from reference TRBV7-2 and TRBJ2-2): GAGVSQSPSNKVTEKGKDVELRCDPISGHTALYWYRQSLGQGLEFLIYFQGNSAPDKSGLPSDRFSAERTGGSVSTLTIQRTQQEDSAVYLCASSLFGELFFGEGSRLTVL.

The CDR3 protein is CAISEGQGAQGTQYF. The CDR3 bases are TGTGCCATCAGTGAGGGACAGGGGGCGCAGGGGACCCAGTACTTC. The rearrangement uses TRBV10-3 and TRBJ2-5, with 11 nucleotides matching TRBD1. This CDR3 region has 15 residues. J was trimmed by 7 bases and V by 2 bases; bases with no gene match: 6. CDR1 is ENHRY, CDR2 SYGVKD, per germline.

CDR3: CSAHPVGSPLHF. The CDR3 nucleotides are TGCAGCGCCCACCCTGTGGGTTCACCCCTCCACTTT. This chain joins TRBV29-1 and TRBJ1-6; unclear D gene. V was shortened by 7 bases and J by 9 bases, with 13 bases between the two germline ends. The CDR3 loop spans 12 amino acids. Germline assignment: CDR1 SQVTM and CDR2 ANQGSEA.

The table lists this clonotype with many counts. The chain couples TRBV10-3 to TRBJ1-2; 7 bases match TRBD1. The junction had 5 bases not matched to a gene; V was cut back by 4 bases and J by 0 bases. The CDR3 extends over 15 amino acids. Germline loops: CDR1 ENHRY, CDR2 SYGVKD. CDR3 coding DNA: TGTGCCATCAGTGGTGGACAGGACGCTAACTATGGCTACACCTTC. It is translated as CAISGGQDANYGYTF.

This clonotype was seen at least ten times. The chain employs TRBV5-4 and TRBJ2-6; perhaps TRBD1 as D (6 bases). This CDR3 spans 14 amino acids. CDR1 SGHNT and CDR2 YYREEE come from the germline V gene (reference sequence). The ends were cut back, 5 bases at V and 2 bases at J, with 8 bases in the middle. The CDR3 DNA is TGTGCCAGCAGGCCAGGGGCTGGGGCCAACGTCCTGACTTTC. Amino acids: CASRPGAGANVLTF.

This clonotype came up a few times. The CDR3 coding sequence is TGCAGCGTTGAACTCCTTTTTGGCGGGGGGCCTCAGAGCTCCTACAATGAGCAGTTCTTC. This codes for CSVELLFGGGPQSSYNEQFF. The J gene is TRBJ2-1, the V gene TRBV29-1; 8 bases map to TRBD2. Germline CDR1 reads SQVTM; CDR2 reads ANQGSEA. The length of the CDR3 is 20 residues. V trimming: 2 bases; J trimming: 0 bases; junction bases outside the gene matches: 18.

Of note for this clonotype: A much larger clone lies one base from this, so it may be a read error. For the CDR3, the DNA is TGCGCCAGCGCCCCAACGAAGTACAATGAGCAGTTCTTC. Its protein is CASAPTKYNEQFF. The chain employs TRBV5-1 and TRBJ2-1, with no clear D. The CDR3 consists of 13 residues. The germline CDR1 and CDR2 sequences are SGHRS and YFSETQ. Between the trimmed V and J ends, which lost 7 bases and 4 bases, there was a span of 12 bases.

Ten or more counts support this clonotype. The chain is built from TRBV5-6 and TRBJ2-5; 10 bases are shared with TRBD2. The germline V gene encodes CDR1 SGHDT and CDR2 YYEEEE. The CDR3 is 16 residues long. Trimming at V came to 3 bases and at J to 2 bases, leaving 7 bases not matched to a gene. CDR3 region: CASSSPTSGAQETQYF. Here the CDR3 DNA reads TGTGCCAGCAGCTCCCCCACTAGCGGGGCTCAAGAGACCCAGTACTTC.

This clonotype was seen many times. The chain is built from TRBV6-6 and TRBJ1-6; no clear D gene. From germline, CDR1 is MNHNY and CDR2 SVGAGI (reference sequence). CDR3 length: 13 residues. V was trimmed by 8 bases and J by 4 bases, leaving 9 bases between them. CDR3 protein: CASGIDYNSPLHF. The CDR3 DNA follows: TGTGCCAGCGGGATCGATTATAATTCACCCCTCCACTTT.

This clonotype was seen only a few times. The chain carries TRBV27 and TRBJ2-5, with TRBD2 identical over 9 bases. The V and J ends lost 6 bases and 5 bases, in that order; junction bases with no gene match: 13. This CDR3 is built from 16 residues. Germline V gives CDR1 MNHEY, CDR2 SMNVEV (reference sequence). CDR3 sequence reads: CASRPPGRGGLETQYF. The CDR3 coding sequence is TGTGCCAGCAGGCCCCCCGGGCGGGGGGGCTTGGAGACCCAGTACTTC.